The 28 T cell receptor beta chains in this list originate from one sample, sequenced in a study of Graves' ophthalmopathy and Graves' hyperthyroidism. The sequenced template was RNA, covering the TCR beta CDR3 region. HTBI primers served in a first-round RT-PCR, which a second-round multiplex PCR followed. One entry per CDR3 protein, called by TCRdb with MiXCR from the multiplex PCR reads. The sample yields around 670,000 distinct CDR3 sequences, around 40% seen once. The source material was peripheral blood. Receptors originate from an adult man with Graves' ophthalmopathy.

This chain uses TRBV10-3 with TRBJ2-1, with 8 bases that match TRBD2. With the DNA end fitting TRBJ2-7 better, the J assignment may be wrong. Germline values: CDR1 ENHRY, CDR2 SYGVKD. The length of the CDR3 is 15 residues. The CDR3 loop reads CAISRTSGNNNEQYF. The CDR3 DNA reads TGTGCCATCAGTAGAACTAGCGGCAACAACAATGAGCAGTACTTC.

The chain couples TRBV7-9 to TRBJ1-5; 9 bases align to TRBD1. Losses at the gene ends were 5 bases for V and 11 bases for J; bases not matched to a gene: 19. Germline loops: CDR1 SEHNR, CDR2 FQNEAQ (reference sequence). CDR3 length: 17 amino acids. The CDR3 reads CASSPNSRDRAQETQHF. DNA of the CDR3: TGTGCCAGCAGCCCGAACAGCAGGGACAGGGCCCAAGAGACCCAGCATTTT.

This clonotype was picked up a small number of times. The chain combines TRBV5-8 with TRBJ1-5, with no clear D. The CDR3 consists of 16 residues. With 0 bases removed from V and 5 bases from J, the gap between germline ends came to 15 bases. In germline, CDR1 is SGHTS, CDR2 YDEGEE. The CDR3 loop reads CASSLGSESTYQPQHF. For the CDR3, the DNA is TGTGCCAGCAGCTTGGGGTCGGAATCCACCTATCAGCCCCAGCATTTT. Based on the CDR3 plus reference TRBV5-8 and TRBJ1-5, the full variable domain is EAGVTQSPTHLIKTRGQQATLRCSPISGHTSVYWYQQALGLGLQFLLWYDEGEERNRGNFPPRFSGRQFPNYSSELNVNALELEDSALYLCASSLGSESTYQPQHFGDGTRLSIL.

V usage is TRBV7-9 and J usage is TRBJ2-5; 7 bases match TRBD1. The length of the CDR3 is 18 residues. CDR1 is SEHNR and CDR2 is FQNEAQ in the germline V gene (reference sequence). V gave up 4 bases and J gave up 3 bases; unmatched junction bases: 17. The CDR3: CASSSISTVGGEKETQYF. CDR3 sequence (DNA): TGTGCCAGCAGCTCGATAAGCACGGTAGGGGGCGAGAAAGAGACCCAGTACTTC.

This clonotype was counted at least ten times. The chain's CDR3 is CSVRRGGTEAFF. CDR3 in DNA: TGCAGCGTCAGGCGGGGGGGGACTGAAGCTTTCTTT. The J gene is TRBJ1-1, the V gene TRBV29-1; TRBD1 is a possible D gene (5 bases). Germline CDR1 reads SQVTM; CDR2 reads ANQGSEA. With 6 bases removed from V and 5 bases from J, the gap between germline ends came to 13 bases. The length of the CDR3 is 12 residues.

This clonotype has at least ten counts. CDR3 residues: CSVGWQSNQPQHF. As DNA, the CDR3 is TGCAGCGTAGGTTGGCAGAGTAATCAGCCCCAGCATTTT. The gene calls are TRBV29-1 and TRBJ1-5; D is undetermined. V lost 6 bases and J lost 4, with 13 bases in between. The CDR3 runs to 13 residues. The V gene's germline CDR1 is SQVTM and CDR2 ANQGSEA.

This CDR3 reads CASSTGVPGANVLTF. As DNA, the CDR3 is TGTGCCAGCAGTACCGGGGTACCTGGGGCCAACGTCCTGACTTTC. The V and J genes are TRBV2 and TRBJ2-6; D possibly corresponds to TRBD2 (5 bases). The ends were cut back, 5 bases at V and 2 bases at J, with 10 bases in the middle. Germline CDR1 is SNHLY and CDR2 is FYNNEI. The CDR3 is 15 amino acids.

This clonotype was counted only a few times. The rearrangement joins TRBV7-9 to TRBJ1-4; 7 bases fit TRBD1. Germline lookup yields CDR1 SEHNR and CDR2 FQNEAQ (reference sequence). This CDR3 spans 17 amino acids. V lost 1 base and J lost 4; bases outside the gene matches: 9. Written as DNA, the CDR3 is TGTGCCAGCAGCTTAGTCCCCACAGGGGTAGATAATGAAAAACTGTTTTTT. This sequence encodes CASSLVPTGVDNEKLFF.

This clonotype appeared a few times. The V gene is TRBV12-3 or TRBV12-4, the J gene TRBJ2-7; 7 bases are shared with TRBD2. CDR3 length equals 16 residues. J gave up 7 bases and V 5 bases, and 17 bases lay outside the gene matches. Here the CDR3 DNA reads TGTGCCAGCAGTACTGCCTGGAGGGAGGGCCGGTGGGAGCAGTACTTC. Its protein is CASSTAWREGRWEQYF.

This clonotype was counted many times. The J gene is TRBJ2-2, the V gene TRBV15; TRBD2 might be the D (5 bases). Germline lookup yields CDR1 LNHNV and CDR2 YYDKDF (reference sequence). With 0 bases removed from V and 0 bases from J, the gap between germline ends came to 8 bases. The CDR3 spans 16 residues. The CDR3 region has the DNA TGTGCCACCAGCAGAGAGATCGGGACGAACACCGGGGAGCTGTTTTTT. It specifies CATSREIGTNTGELFF.

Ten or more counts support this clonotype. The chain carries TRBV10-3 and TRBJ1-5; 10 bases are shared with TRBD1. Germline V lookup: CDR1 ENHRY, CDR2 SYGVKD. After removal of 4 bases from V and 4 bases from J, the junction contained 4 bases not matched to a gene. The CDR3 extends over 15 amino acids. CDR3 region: CAISADRGMNQPQHF. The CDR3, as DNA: TGTGCCATCAGTGCGGACAGGGGGATGAATCAGCCCCAGCATTTT.

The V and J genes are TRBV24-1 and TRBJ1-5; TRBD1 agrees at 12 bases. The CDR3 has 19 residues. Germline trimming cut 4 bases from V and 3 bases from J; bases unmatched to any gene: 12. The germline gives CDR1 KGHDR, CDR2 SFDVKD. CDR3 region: CATSDQGTGGAGTNQPQHF. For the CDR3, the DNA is TGTGCCACCAGTGACCAAGGGACAGGGGGCGCCGGTACCAATCAGCCCCAGCATTTT.

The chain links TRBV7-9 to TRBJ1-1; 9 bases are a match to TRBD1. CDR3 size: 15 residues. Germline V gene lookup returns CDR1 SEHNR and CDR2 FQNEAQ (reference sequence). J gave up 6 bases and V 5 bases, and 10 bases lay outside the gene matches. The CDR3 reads CASSTTRTGVAEAFF. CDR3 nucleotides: TGTGCCAGCAGCACTACAAGGACAGGGGTGGCTGAAGCTTTCTTT.

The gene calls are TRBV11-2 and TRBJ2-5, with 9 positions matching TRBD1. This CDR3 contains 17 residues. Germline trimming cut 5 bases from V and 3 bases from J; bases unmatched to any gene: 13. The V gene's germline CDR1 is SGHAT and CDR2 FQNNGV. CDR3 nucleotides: TGTGCCAGCAGCCCTCGGACAGGGGCTGATCAGGAAGAGACCCAGTACTTC. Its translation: CASSPRTGADQEETQYF.

The CDR3 sequence: CASSGDSFGVTNEKLFF. The CDR3 region has the DNA TGTGCCAGCAGTGGGGACAGTTTCGGGGTAACTAATGAAAAACTGTTTTTT. V gene TRBV2 combines with J gene TRBJ1-4, with 7 positions matching TRBD1. Germline V gene lookup returns CDR1 SNHLY and CDR2 FYNNEI. J lost 1 base, V lost 4 bases, and 9 bases had no gene match. This CDR3 has 17 residues.

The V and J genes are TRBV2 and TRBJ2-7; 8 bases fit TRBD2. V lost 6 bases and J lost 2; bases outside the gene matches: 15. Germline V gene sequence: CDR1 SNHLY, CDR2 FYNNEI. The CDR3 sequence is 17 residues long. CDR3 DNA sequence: TGTGCCAGCAGCCAAGTCCCTCGAGCGGGAGCGACCTACGAGCAGTACTTC. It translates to CASSQVPRAGATYEQYF.

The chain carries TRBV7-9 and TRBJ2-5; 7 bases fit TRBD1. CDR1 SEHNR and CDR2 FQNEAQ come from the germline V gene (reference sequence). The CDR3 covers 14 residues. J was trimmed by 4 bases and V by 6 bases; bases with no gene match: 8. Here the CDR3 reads CASRRQGVGETQYF. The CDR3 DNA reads TGTGCCAGCAGACGTCAGGGGGTAGGAGAGACCCAGTACTTC.

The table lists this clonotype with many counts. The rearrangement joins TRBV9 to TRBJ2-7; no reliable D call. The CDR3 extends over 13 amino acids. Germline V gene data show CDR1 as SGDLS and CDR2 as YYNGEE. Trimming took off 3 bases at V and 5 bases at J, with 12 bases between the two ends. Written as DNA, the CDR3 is TGTGCCAGCAGCGCCTTCGTTGCGGACGAGCAGTACTTC. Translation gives CASSAFVADEQYF.

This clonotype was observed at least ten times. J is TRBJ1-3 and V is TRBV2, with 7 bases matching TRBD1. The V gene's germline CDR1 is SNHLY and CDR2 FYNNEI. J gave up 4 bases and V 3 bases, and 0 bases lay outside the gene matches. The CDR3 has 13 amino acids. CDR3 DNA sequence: TGTGCCAGCAGTGAGGACAGGGGAAACACCATATATTTT. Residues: CASSEDRGNTIYF.

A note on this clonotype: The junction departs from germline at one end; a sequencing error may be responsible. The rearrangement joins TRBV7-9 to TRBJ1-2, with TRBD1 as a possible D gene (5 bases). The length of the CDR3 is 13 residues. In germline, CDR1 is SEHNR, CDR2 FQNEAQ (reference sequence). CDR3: CASSSNPGGVVDF. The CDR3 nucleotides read TGTGCCAGCAGCTCTAACCCCGGGGGGGTAGTTGACTTC.

CDR3 in amino acids: CASSFFTAELFF. The CDR3 DNA sequence: TGTGCCAGCAGCTTTTTCACGGCGGAGCTGTTTTTT. The chain is built from TRBV7-9 and TRBJ2-2; D gene uncertain. The V gene's germline CDR1 is SEHNR and CDR2 FQNEAQ (reference sequence). The CDR3 sequence is 12 residues long. V was pared by 3 bases and J by 10 bases, with 9 bases between.

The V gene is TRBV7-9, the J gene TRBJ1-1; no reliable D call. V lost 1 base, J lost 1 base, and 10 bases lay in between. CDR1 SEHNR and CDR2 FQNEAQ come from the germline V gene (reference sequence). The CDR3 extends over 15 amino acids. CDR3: CASSLVPEENTEAFF. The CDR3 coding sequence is TGTGCCAGCAGCTTAGTCCCGGAGGAGAACACTGAAGCTTTCTTT.

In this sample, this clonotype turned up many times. The CDR3 DNA is TGTGCCAGCAGACGACGGGGCCCGGGCGAAAAACTGTTTTTT. Translated: CASRRRGPGEKLFF. The chain carries TRBV2 and TRBJ1-4; TRBD1 might be the D (5 bases). The CDR3 length is 14 residues. Trimming cost V 6 bases and J 8 bases, with 16 bases left between them. From germline, CDR1 is SNHLY and CDR2 FYNNEI.

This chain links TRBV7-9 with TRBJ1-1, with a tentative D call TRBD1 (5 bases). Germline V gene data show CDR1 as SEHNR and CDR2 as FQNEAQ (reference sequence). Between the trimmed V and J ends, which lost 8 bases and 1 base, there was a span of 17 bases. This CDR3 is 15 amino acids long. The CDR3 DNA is TGTGCCAGCCCAAACCCCAGTGGGGGGAACACTGAAGCTTTCTTT. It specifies CASPNPSGGNTEAFF.

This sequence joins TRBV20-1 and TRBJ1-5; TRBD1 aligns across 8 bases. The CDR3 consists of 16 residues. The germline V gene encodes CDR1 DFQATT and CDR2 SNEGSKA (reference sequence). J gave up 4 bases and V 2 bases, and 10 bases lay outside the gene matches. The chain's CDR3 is CSARSEDRVENQPQHF. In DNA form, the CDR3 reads TGCAGTGCTAGATCAGAGGACAGGGTTGAGAATCAGCCCCAGCATTTT.

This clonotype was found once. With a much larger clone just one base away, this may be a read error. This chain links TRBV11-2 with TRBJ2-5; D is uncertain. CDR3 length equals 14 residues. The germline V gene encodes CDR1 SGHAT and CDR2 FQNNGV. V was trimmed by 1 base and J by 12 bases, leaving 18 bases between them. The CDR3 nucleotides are TGTGCCAGCAGCTTAGGAACGGAGCGTGGTTATAAGTACTTC. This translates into CASSLGTERGYKYF.

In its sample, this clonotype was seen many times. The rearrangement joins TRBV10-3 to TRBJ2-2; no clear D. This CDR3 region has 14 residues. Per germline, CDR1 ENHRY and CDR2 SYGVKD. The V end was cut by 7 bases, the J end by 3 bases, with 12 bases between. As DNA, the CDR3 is TGTGCCATCAAGGTTCAACGAGACACCGGGGAGCTGTTTTTT. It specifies CAIKVQRDTGELFF.

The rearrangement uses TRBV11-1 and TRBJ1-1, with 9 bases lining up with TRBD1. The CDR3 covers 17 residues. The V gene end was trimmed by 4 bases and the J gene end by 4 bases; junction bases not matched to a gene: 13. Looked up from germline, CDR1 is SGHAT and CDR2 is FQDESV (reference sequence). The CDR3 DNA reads TGTGCCAGCAGCTCTCCGGGACAGGGTAATATTGGCACTGAAGCTTTCTTT. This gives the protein CASSSPGQGNIGTEAFF.